Listed below are T cell receptor beta chains from one sample, sequenced in a study of human T cells and chemical hapten exposure. TCRdb recomputed calls from the RACE reads with MiXCR, one row per CDR3 protein. This sample has approximately 80,000 distinct CDR3 sequences; about a tenth occur once, and the top ten carry 2.5%. The source material was whole blood, sampled in connection with sensitization to the hapten diphenylcyclopropenone (DPC). All receptors derive from a woman aged 30 to 39 with alopecia areata. Some clones in this sample may be carry-over from other donors' samples. Each CDR3 is given with its conserved first and last residue. The D gene is left open where the match is weak. A clone size is listed for some rows: how often the clone was seen (once, few, many), or a class if it is expanded.

D gene	V gene	J gene	clone size	CDR3 protein	CDR3 DNA
TRBD2	TRBV20-1	TRBJ2-1	many	CSAGTSSSYNEQFF	TGCAGTGCTGGGACTAGTTCCTCCTACAATGAGCAGTTCTTC
TRBD1	TRBV2	TRBJ1-6	NA	CASLAGGVNSPLHF	TGTGCCAGCCTTGCAGGGGGTGTAAATTCACCCCTCCACTTT
NA	TRBV27	TRBJ2-7	NA	CASGVTGFHEQYF	TGTGCCAGCGGCGTTACAGGGTTTCACGAGCAGTACTTC
NA	TRBV4-3	TRBJ1-1	few	CASSQEAGLNTEAFF	TGCGCCAGCAGCCAAGAAGCAGGCTTGAACACTGAAGCTTTCTTT
NA	TRBV7-9	TRBJ2-3	NA	CASSEGLADTQYF	TGTGCCAGCAGCGAGGGACTCGCAGATACGCAGTATTTT
NA	TRBV10-2	TRBJ1-2	NA	CASSESGERYGYTF	TGCGCCAGCAGTGAGTCGGGGGAGAGGTATGGCTACACCTTC
NA	TRBV12-3/TRBV12-4	TRBJ1-2	many	CASSVTREVYGYTF	TGTGCCAGCAGTGTAACGAGGGAGGTCTATGGCTACACCTTC
NA	TRBV20-1	TRBJ2-7	NA	CSARQSASAPREQYF	TGCAGTGCTAGACAATCGGCTAGCGCCCCTCGAGAGCAGTACTTC
TRBD1	TRBV28	TRBJ2-2	few	CASNPGGQGTGELFF	TGTGCCAGCAATCCCGGGGGACAGGGTACCGGGGAGCTGTTTTTT
NA	TRBV12-3/TRBV12-4	TRBJ2-2	NA	CASSSRDLGTGELFF	TGTGCCAGCAGTTCGCGGGACTTAGGAACCGGGGAGCTGTTTTTT
NA	TRBV7-9	TRBJ1-1	many	CASSFQGRAEAFF	TGTGCCAGCAGCTTTCAGGGGCGGGCTGAAGCTTTCTTT
NA	TRBV7-2	TRBJ1-1	many	CASSFSSASYTEAFF	TGTGCCAGCAGCTTTAGTTCCGCGAGTTACACTGAAGCTTTCTTT
NA	TRBV20-1	TRBJ1-4	many	CSAPGGEAGDNEKLFF	TGCAGTGCCCCCGGCGGCGAGGCAGGGGATAATGAAAAACTGTTTTTT
NA	TRBV7-8	TRBJ2-7	NA	CASSSGTVYEQYF	TGTGCCAGCAGCTCCGGGACGGTCTACGAGCAGTACTTC
NA	TRBV12-2	TRBJ1-6	NA	CASRLEGTNSPLHF	TGTGCAAGTCGCTTAGAAGGGACCAATTCACCCCTCCACTTT
NA	TRBV3-1	TRBJ1-3	many	CASSQGTRFSSGNTIYF	TGTGCCAGCAGCCAAGGGACACGGTTCAGTTCTGGAAACACCATATATTTT
NA	TRBV5-1	TRBJ2-7	few	CASSPGGSFRANEQYF	TGCGCCAGCAGCCCGGGCGGCAGTTTCCGGGCGAACGAGCAGTACTTC
NA	TRBV4-3	TRBJ1-5	many	CASSQDRDQPQHF	TGCGCCAGCAGCCAAGATCGGGATCAGCCCCAGCATTTT
NA	TRBV19	TRBJ1-2	many	CASSSWNYGYTF	TGTGCCAGTAGTAGTTGGAACTATGGCTACACCTTC
TRBD2	TRBV15	TRBJ2-1	many	CATSRDPAGAVNEQFF	TGTGCCACCAGCAGAGATCCAGCGGGAGCGGTAAATGAGCAGTTCTTC
NA	TRBV28	TRBJ2-7	many	CASSGTLVWEQYF	TGTGCCAGCAGCGGGACGCTAGTTTGGGAGCAGTACTTC
TRBD1	TRBV28	TRBJ2-7	NA	CASTSGQGGEQYF	TGTGCCAGCACTTCAGGACAGGGAGGCGAGCAGTACTTC
NA	TRBV7-2	TRBJ2-7	few	CASSLMASTSLYEQYF	TGTGCCAGCAGCTTAATGGCTAGCACTAGCTTATACGAGCAGTACTTC
NA	TRBV28	TRBJ1-6	NA	CASTQGTNSPLHF	TGTGCCAGCACCCAGGGGACTAATTCACCCCTCCACTTT
NA	TRBV6-2/TRBV6-3	TRBJ2-7	few	CASSYSMAFRSYEQYF	TGTGCCAGCAGTTACTCGATGGCGTTCCGGTCCTACGAGCAGTACTTC
NA	TRBV11-1	TRBJ1-1	few	CASSDRWMNTEAFF	TGTGCCAGCAGCGATAGATGGATGAACACTGAAGCTTTCTTT
TRBD1	TRBV6-5	TRBJ2-7	many	CASSYRDSQVYEQYF	TGTGCCAGCAGTTACCGGGACAGTCAGGTTTACGAGCAGTACTTC
TRBD2	TRBV14	TRBJ2-4	NA	CASSQSAGVGAKNIQYF	TGTGCCAGCAGCCAGTCAGCGGGAGTGGGTGCCAAAAACATTCAGTACTTC
TRBD2	TRBV12-3/TRBV12-4	TRBJ2-2	NA	CASRALAGVTGELFF	TGTGCCAGCAGGGCCCTAGCGGGAGTAACCGGGGAGCTGTTTTTT
NA	TRBV18	TRBJ1-5	many	CASSQGREAPQHF	TGTGCCAGCTCACAGGGCAGGGAGGCGCCCCAGCATTTT
NA	TRBV7-2	TRBJ2-3	few	CASSLTSRASTDTQYF	TGTGCCAGCAGCTTAACTAGCCGCGCTAGCACAGATACGCAGTATTTT
TRBD2	TRBV19	TRBJ2-7	many	CASSIRGRGYEQYF	TGTGCCAGTAGTATCCGCGGGAGGGGATACGAGCAGTACTTC
TRBD2	TRBV4-2	TRBJ2-3	many	CASSQGLAGGPGSDTQYF	TGTGCCAGCAGCCAGGGACTAGCGGGAGGGCCAGGTTCAGATACGCAGTATTTT
TRBD2	TRBV5-1	TRBJ2-1	many	CASSPTSGRAVEQFF	TGCGCCAGCAGCCCAACTAGCGGGAGGGCCGTTGAGCAGTTCTTC
NA	TRBV29-1	TRBJ1-2	many	CSVELNTNYGYTF	TGCAGCGTTGAGTTAAACACTAACTATGGCTACACCTTC
NA	TRBV7-2	TRBJ2-7	many	CASSLTPYYEQYF	TGTGCCAGCAGCTTAACCCCGTACTACGAGCAGTACTTC
NA	TRBV21-1	TRBJ2-5	many	CASSKALQSDQETQYF	TGTGCCAGCAGCAAAGCGCTACAGAGCGACCAAGAGACCCAGTACTTC
TRBD1	TRBV4-3	TRBJ1-2	NA	CASSQETGAYGYTF	TGCGCCAGCAGCCAAGAAACAGGGGCTTATGGCTACACCTTC
TRBD2	TRBV11-3	TRBJ2-3	many	CASSLFSSSGGADTQYF	TGTGCCAGCAGCTTATTTTCCTCGAGCGGGGGCGCAGATACGCAGTATTTT
NA	TRBV19	TRBJ1-1	few	CATQTRNSMNTEAFF	TGTGCCACCCAAACGCGAAATAGCATGAACACTGAAGCTTTCTTT
NA	TRBV11-2	TRBJ1-3	many	CATKSSVDTIYF	TGTGCCACCAAGAGCTCCGTCGACACCATATATTTT
TRBD2	TRBV7-6	TRBJ2-7	many	CASSLSAGGPGYEQYF	TGTGCCAGCAGCTTATCGGCGGGGGGGCCGGGGTACGAGCAGTACTTC
TRBD1	TRBV29-1	TRBJ1-5	few	CSADRADGNQPQHF	TGCAGCGCGGACAGGGCCGACGGCAATCAGCCCCAGCATTTT
NA	TRBV7-2	TRBJ2-5	few	CASSLVGTVQETQYF	TGTGCCAGCAGCTTAGTCGGGACTGTACAAGAGACCCAGTACTTC
NA	TRBV10-3	TRBJ2-1	NA	CAISAYYNEQFF	TGTGCCATCAGTGCCTACTACAATGAGCAGTTCTTC
NA	TRBV12-3/TRBV12-4	TRBJ1-1	NA	CASSLGARTEAFF	TGTGCCAGCAGTTTAGGGGCGCGCACTGAAGCTTTCTTT
NA	TRBV18	TRBJ1-1	many	CASSQGREAFF	TGTGCCAGCTCACAGGGGAGAGAAGCTTTCTTT
NA	TRBV11-2	TRBJ2-3	many	CASSLRASTDTQYF	TGTGCCAGCAGCTTACGGGCTAGCACAGATACGCAGTATTTT
TRBD2	TRBV20-1	TRBJ2-3	NA	CSARDSFRLAGTQYF	TGCAGTGCCAGGGACAGCTTTCGACTAGCGGGTACGCAGTATTTT
NA	TRBV6-2/TRBV6-3	TRBJ2-7	few	CASRASVPRGYEQYF	TGTGCCAGCAGGGCCTCCGTGCCCCGTGGGTACGAGCAGTACTTC
NA	TRBV5-6	TRBJ2-1	many	CASSLAAASGQFF	TGTGCCAGCAGCTTGGCGGCGGCCTCAGGGCAGTTCTTC
TRBD2	TRBV11-2	TRBJ2-3	many	CASSRGGDTQYF	TGTGCCAGCAGCCGGGGGGGAGATACGCAGTATTTT
NA	TRBV7-9	TRBJ1-3	few	CASSARENSGNTIYF	TGTGCCAGCAGCGCCAGGGAGAACTCTGGAAACACCATATATTTT